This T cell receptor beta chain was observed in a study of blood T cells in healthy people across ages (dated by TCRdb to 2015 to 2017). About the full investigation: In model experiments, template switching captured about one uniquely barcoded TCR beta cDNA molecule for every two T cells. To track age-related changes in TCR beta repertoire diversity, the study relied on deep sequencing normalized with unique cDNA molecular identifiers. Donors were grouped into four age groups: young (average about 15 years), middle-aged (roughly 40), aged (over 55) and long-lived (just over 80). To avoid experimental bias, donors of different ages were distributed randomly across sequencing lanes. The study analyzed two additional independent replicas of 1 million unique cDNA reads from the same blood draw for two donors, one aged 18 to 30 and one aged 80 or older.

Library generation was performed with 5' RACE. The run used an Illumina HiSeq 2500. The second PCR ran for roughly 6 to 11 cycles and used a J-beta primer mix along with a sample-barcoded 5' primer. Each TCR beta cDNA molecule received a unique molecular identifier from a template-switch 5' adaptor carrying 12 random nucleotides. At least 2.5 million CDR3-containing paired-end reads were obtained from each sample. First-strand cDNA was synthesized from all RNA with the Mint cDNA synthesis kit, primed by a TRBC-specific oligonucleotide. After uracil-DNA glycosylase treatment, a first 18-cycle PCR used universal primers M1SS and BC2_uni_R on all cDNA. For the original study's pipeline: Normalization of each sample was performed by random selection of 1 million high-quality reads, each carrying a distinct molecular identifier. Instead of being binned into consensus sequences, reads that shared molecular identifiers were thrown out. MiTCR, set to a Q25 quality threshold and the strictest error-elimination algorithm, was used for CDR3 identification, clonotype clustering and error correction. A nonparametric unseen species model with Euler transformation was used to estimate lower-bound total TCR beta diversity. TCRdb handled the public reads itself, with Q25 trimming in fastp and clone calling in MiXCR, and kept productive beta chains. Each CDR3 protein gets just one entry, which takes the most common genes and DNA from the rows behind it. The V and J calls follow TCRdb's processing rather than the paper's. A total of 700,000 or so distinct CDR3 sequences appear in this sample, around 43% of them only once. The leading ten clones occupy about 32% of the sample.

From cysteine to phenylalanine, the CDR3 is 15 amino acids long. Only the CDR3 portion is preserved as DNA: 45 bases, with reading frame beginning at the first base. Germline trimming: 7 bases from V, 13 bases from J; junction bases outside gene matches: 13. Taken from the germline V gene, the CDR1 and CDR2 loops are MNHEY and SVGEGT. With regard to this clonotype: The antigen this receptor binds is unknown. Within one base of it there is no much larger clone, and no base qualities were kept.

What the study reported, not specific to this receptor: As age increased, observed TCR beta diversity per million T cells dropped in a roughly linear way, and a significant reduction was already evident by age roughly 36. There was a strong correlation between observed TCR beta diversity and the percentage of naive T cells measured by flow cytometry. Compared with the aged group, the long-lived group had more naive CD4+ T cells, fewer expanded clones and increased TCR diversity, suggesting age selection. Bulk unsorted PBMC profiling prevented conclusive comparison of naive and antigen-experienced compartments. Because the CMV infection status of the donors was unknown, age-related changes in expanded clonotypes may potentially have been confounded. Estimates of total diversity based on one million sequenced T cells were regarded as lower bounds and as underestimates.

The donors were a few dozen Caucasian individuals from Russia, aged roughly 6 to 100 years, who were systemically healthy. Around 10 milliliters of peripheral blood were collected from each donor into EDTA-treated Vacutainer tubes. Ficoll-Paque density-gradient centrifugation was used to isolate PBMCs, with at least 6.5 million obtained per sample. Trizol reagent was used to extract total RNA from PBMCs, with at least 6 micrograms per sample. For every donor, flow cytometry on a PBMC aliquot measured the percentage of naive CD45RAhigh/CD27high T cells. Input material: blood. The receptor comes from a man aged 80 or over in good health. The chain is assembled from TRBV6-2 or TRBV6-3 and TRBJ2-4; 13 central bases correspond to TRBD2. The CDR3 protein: CASIQLAGGPGEQYF. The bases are TGTGCCAGCATCCAACTAGCGGGAGGGCCGGGAGAGCAGTACTTC.